Each of the 12 T cell receptor beta chains below was sequenced from the same sample in a study of T-cell reconstitution after alpha-beta-depleted transplantation in children. Library preparation (for TCRbeta) was performed with unique molecular identifiers. TCRdb processed the PCR reads anew with MiXCR; each CDR3 protein has one entry. The sample contains about 230,000 distinct CDR3 sequences, roughly 9% of which appear only once. Sequences were derived from PBMCs from the stem cell graft donor, sampled from the stem cell graft. The receptors were sampled from a human donor who donated a stem cell graft to a child with acute lymphoblastic leukemia.

This clonotype was seen repeatedly, ten times or more. The rearrangement joins TRBV5-1 to TRBJ2-7; no clear D gene. Germline lookup yields CDR1 SGHRS and CDR2 YFSETQ. The germline V and J ends were trimmed by 1 base and 3 bases, with 8 bases remaining between them. CDR3 length: 13 amino acids. CDR3 DNA sequence: TGCGCCAGCAGCTTGTGGGAAAGCTACGAGCAGTACTTC. This codes for CASSLWESYEQYF.

This clonotype was recorded at least ten times. The J gene is TRBJ2-4, the V gene TRBV5-5, with D uncertain. The CDR3 has 16 amino acids. Per germline, CDR1 SGHKS and CDR2 YYEKEE (reference sequence). Trimming cost V 4 bases and J 6 bases, with 20 bases left between them. CDR3 nucleotide sequence: TGTGCCAGCAGCCCCGGTAAAAGATGGACCCTAAACATTCAGTACTTC. It specifies CASSPGKRWTLNIQYF.

Many counts were recorded for this clonotype. The J gene is TRBJ2-7, the V gene TRBV29-1; the match to TRBD1 covers 9 bases. The trim removed 0 bases at V and 7 bases at J, leaving 7 bases unmatched. This CDR3 has 14 residues. Germline CDR1 SQVTM, CDR2 ANQGSEA. The CDR3 is CSVEDRGQGGEQYF. As DNA, the CDR3 is TGCAGCGTTGAAGATCGGGGACAGGGAGGAGAGCAGTACTTC.

This clonotype was counted many times. V is TRBV12-3 or TRBV12-4 and J is TRBJ1-2; 8 nucleotides agree with TRBD1. With 3 bases clipped from V and 7 bases from J, the junction kept 7 bases outside the gene matches. The CDR3 runs 14 residues. This CDR3 reads CASSFQGATGGYTF. The CDR3 DNA follows: TGTGCCAGCAGTTTCCAGGGGGCGACGGGTGGCTACACCTTC.

The chain combines TRBV4-2 with TRBJ2-2; 9 positions match TRBD2. This CDR3 has 15 residues. The germline V gene encodes CDR1 LGHNA and CDR2 YNFKEQ. J gave up 6 bases and V 2 bases, and 4 bases lay outside the gene matches. The CDR3 DNA sequence: TGTGCCAGCAGCCAACGCGGGGGGGCCGCCGGGGAGCTGTTTTTT. Its protein product is CASSQRGGAAGELFF.

The rearrangement links TRBV27 to TRBJ1-5; maybe TRBD1 (6 bases). CDR1 is MNHEY, CDR2 SMNVEV, per germline (reference sequence). Trimming shortened V by 7 bases and J by 4 bases, and 17 bases separated the two germline ends. The CDR3 has 15 amino acids. In nucleotides, the CDR3 is TGTGCCAGCACCATTAGGGGGGCTTCGAATCAGCCCCAGCATTTT. The encoded protein is CASTIRGASNQPQHF.

This chain joins TRBV13 and TRBJ1-3; D not certain. Germline values: CDR1 PRHDT, CDR2 FYEKMQ (reference sequence). The V end was cut by 5 bases, the J end by 0 bases, with 8 bases between. The CDR3 is 14 residues long. The CDR3 DNA is TGTGCCAGCAGCCGAAGATACTCTGGAAACACCATATATTTT. Protein sequence: CASSRRYSGNTIYF.

This clonotype was counted once. V and J are TRBV5-4 and TRBJ2-3, with TRBD2 matching 8 bases. The V segment lost 2 bases and the J segment 7 bases; nucleotides outside the gene matches: 6. This CDR3 comprises 14 residues. Looked up from germline, CDR1 is SGHNT and CDR2 is YYREEE (reference sequence). The CDR3 reads CASSFELAENTQYF. The CDR3 nucleotides are TGTGCCAGCAGCTTCGAACTAGCGGAGAATACGCAGTATTTT.

This clonotype has ten or more counts. The chain recombines TRBV6-1 with TRBJ2-5; 7 bases agree with TRBD2. The CDR3 consists of 14 residues. The germline V gene encodes CDR1 MNHNS and CDR2 SASEGT. The J segment lost 4 bases and the V segment lost 5 bases, leaving 7 bases of the junction unmatched. The CDR3 reads CASSPTGGRETQYF. The CDR3 nucleotides read TGTGCCAGCAGTCCGACCGGGGGGAGAGAGACCCAGTACTTC.

This clonotype appeared many times. The chain carries TRBV29-1 and TRBJ2-1; D gene ambiguous. The CDR3 length is 14 residues. Germline V lookup: CDR1 SQVTM, CDR2 ANQGSEA. The germline V and J ends were trimmed by 4 bases and 1 base, with 11 bases remaining between them. CDR3 residues: CSVGARVSYNEQFF. Written as DNA, the CDR3 is TGCAGCGTTGGGGCCCGGGTTTCCTACAATGAGCAGTTCTTC.

This clonotype was seen repeatedly, ten times or more. The rearrangement joins TRBV5-6 to TRBJ2-7, with D perhaps matching TRBD1 or TRBD2 (5 bases each). Germline V gene data show CDR1 as SGHDT and CDR2 as YYEEEE. There are 13 residues in the CDR3. V lost 1 base, J lost 2 bases, and 7 bases lay in between. The CDR3 DNA reads as TGTGCCAGCAGCTTGCAGGGAGCCTACGAGCAGTACTTC. This encodes CASSLQGAYEQYF.

This clonotype has at least ten counts. The chain combines TRBV3-1 with TRBJ1-5; D is ambiguous. This CDR3 region has 14 residues. Trimming cost V 2 bases and J 7 bases, with 12 bases left between them. Germline V lookup: CDR1 LGHDT, CDR2 YNNKEL (reference sequence). The CDR3 sequence is CASSQLSGGQPQHF. In nucleotides, the CDR3 is TGTGCCAGCAGCCAATTGTCGGGAGGGCAGCCCCAGCATTTT.